The T cell receptor beta chain described here comes from a study of T cells in Graves' hyperthyroidism and ophthalmopathy. Amplification targeted TCR beta CDR3 regions from RNA transcripts. The primer set for the first-round RT-PCR of the TCR CDR3 was HTBI. TCRdb recomputed calls from the multiplex PCR reads with MiXCR, one row per CDR3 protein. The profile shows fewer than 550,000 distinct CDR3 sequences, roughly 14% of them singletons. The V gene end was trimmed by 1 base and the J gene end by 5 bases; junction bases not matched to a gene: 2. The CDR3 is 15 amino acids. From germline, CDR1 is MNHNS and CDR2 SASEGT. Fresh peripheral blood, 10 ml, yielded the PBMCs. This clonotype was detected ten times or more. Its antigen is not known. Points from the study as a whole: Median prediction lead before ophthalmopathy onset was 6.5 to 7 months with the model. The majority of expanded thyroid clonotypes above 0.001 also appeared in blood.

The clonotype comes from a woman under 30 with Graves' hyperthyroidism. The rearrangement joins TRBV6-1 to TRBJ2-2; 9 bases fit TRBD2. The specimen was blood. CDR3 sequence (DNA): TGTGCCAGCAGTGAAGTCACTAGCGGGACCGGGGAGCTGTTTTTT. Translating gives CASSEVTSGTGELFF.